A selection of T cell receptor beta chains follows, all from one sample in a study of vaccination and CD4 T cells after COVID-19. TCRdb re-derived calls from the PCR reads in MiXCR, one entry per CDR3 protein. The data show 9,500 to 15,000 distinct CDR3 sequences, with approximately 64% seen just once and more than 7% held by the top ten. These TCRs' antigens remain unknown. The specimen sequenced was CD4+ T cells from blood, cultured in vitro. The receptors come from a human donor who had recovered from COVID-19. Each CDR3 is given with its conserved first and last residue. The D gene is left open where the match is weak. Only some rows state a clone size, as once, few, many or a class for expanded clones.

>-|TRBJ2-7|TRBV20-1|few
CSARGGPLTSYEQYF
TGCAGTGCTAGAGGAGGACCACTTACCTCCTACGAGCAGTACTTC
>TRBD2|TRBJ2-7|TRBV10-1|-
CASSPGLAVPPPAAEQYF
TGCGCCAGCAGTCCGGGACTAGCGGTACCCCCTCCCGCGGCCGAGCAGTACTTC
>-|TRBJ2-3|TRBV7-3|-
CASSLQSGDTQYF
TGTGCCAGCAGCTTACAGTCCGGAGATACGCAGTATTTT
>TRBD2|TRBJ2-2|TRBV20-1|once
CSARRFGLAGPTGELFF
TGCAGTGCTAGACGCTTTGGCCTAGCGGGACCCACCGGGGAGCTGTTTTTT
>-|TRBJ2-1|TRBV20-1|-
CSANDRGNEQFF
TGCAGTGCCAACGATAGAGGCAATGAGCAGTTCTTC
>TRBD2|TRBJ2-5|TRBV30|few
CAWRGLAGGPVETQYF
TGTGCCTGGAGGGGACTAGCGGGAGGGCCGGTAGAGACCCAGTACTTC
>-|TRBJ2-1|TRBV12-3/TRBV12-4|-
CASSPLENEFF
TGTGCCAGCAGTCCTCTCGAGAATGAGTTCTTC
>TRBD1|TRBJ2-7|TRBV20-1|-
CSAIGQARFYEQYF
TGCAGTGCCATTGGACAGGCAAGGTTTTACGAGCAGTACTTC
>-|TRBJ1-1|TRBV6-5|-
CASSYRRREEAFF
TGTGCCAGCAGTTACAGGAGACGGGAGGAAGCTTTCTTT
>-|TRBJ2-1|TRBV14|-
CASSPGGLPYNEQFF
TGTGCCAGCAGCCCTGGCGGGCTACCCTACAATGAGCAGTTCTTC
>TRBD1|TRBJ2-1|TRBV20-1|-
CSAGGQGSGEQFF
TGCAGTGCCGGGGGACAGGGCTCAGGTGAGCAGTTCTTC
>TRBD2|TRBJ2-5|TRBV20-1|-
CSARDGRALKTQYF
TGCAGTGCTAGAGATGGGAGGGCATTAAAGACCCAGTACTTC
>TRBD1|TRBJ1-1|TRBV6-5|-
CASSYSDRGTAEAFF
TGTGCCAGCAGTTACTCGGACAGGGGCACGGCTGAAGCTTTCTTT
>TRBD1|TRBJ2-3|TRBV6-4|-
CASSEGQGHTDTQYF
TGTGCCAGCAGTGAAGGACAGGGTCACACAGATACGCAGTATTTT
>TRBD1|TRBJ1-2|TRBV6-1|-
CASRTDRGGDYGYTF
TGTGCCAGCAGGACAGACAGGGGGGGCGACTATGGCTACACCTTC